The next 21 T cell receptor beta chains were all read from a single sample in a study of human T cells and chemical hapten exposure. TCRdb used MiXCR to reprocess the RACE reads, holding one entry per CDR3 protein. This table has over 45,000 distinct CDR3 sequences, approximately 4.7% appearing once. Time point denoted: healthy volunteer bleed at 2 weeks. Unfractionated whole blood yielded total RNA. The specimen was whole blood. These receptors all come from a female donor in good health. Some clones in this sample may be carry-over from other donors' samples.

As regards this clonotype: A much larger clone differs from this one at a single base, so this may be a read error. The chain joins TRBV20-1 to TRBJ1-1, with 9 bases lining up with TRBD1. The CDR3 length is 15 residues. CDR1 is DFQATT and CDR2 is SNEGSKA in the germline V gene (reference sequence). CDR3 loop: CSAREPQGANAEAFF. The CDR3 DNA sequence: TGCAGTGCTAGAGAACCACAGGGGGCGAACGCTGAAGCTTTCTTT.

This clonotype occurred many times. The J gene is TRBJ1-4, the V gene TRBV11-2, with a tentative D call TRBD1 (5 bases). This CDR3 comprises 13 residues. Germline CDR1 reads SGHAT; CDR2 reads FQNNGV. Deletions cut 6 bases from V and 5 bases from J, with 10 bases between. The CDR3 bases are TGTGCCAGCAGATCAGGGATGAATGAAAAACTGTTTTTT. Translated: CASRSGMNEKLFF.

This clonotype was counted at least ten times. The chain carries TRBV10-3 and TRBJ2-7; TRBD2 aligns across 10 bases. There are 18 residues in the CDR3. The germline V gene encodes CDR1 ENHRY and CDR2 SYGVKD. V shed 0 bases and J 0 bases; nucleotides not matched to a gene: 8. The CDR3 nucleotides read TGTGCCATCAGTGAGTCGAGGACGGCTAGCGGGGGCTCCTACGAGCAGTACTTC. Amino acids: CAISESRTASGGSYEQYF.

This clonotype has a count of ten or more. CDR3 DNA: TGTGCCAGCAGTTTGGCAGGGGGTTATGGCTACACCTTC. This gives the protein CASSLAGGYGYTF. The chain has TRBV27 and TRBJ1-2; 7 nucleotides match TRBD1. The trim removed 3 bases at V and 5 bases at J, leaving 3 bases unmatched. Germline V lookup: CDR1 MNHEY, CDR2 SMNVEV (reference sequence). The CDR3 has 13 residues.

There are many counts of this clonotype. V and J are TRBV28 and TRBJ1-2; tentative D call: TRBD1 (5 bases). V dropped 1 base and J dropped 8 bases, with 14 bases sitting between them. The length of the CDR3 is 14 residues. The V gene's germline CDR1 is MDHEN and CDR2 SYDVKM. CDR3 in DNA: TGTGCCAGCAGTTTATTGCGCAGGGTGTGGGGCTACACCTTC. Translated: CASSLLRRVWGYTF.

In its sample, this clonotype was seen many times. The rearrangement links TRBV6-2 or TRBV6-3 to TRBJ1-1; 12 bases are shared with TRBD1. The germline V gene has CDR1 MNHEY and CDR2 SVGEGT. There are 16 residues in the CDR3. V dropped 6 bases and J dropped 5; count of bases not matched to a gene: 10. CDR3 nucleotide sequence: TGTGCCAGCAGGACCCCCGGGGACAGGGGGCTTACTGAAGCTTTCTTT. This sequence encodes CASRTPGDRGLTEAFF.

V gene TRBV28 combines with J gene TRBJ1-1, with 9 bases aligning to TRBD1. J was trimmed by 5 bases and V by 6 bases; bases with no gene match: 13. The CDR3 has 16 amino acids. Germline loops: CDR1 MDHEN, CDR2 SYDVKM. The CDR3 nucleotides read TGTGCCAGCAGGATGAAACAGGGGGCGACGTGGACTGAAGCTTTCTTT. It is translated as CASRMKQGATWTEAFF.

This clonotype showed up many times. This chain links TRBV5-6 with TRBJ1-6, with a weak D call TRBD1 (5 bases). The CDR3 spans 15 residues. Trimming removed 4 bases at V and 9 bases at J, with 17 bases between. CDR1 and CDR2 from the germline V gene are SGHDT and YYEEEE. Written as DNA, the CDR3 is TGTGCCAGCAGCCCAAGGGCGCGGGGCAGTTCACCCCTCCACTTT. Amino acids: CASSPRARGSSPLHF.

This clonotype has at least ten counts. This chain connects TRBV5-5 to TRBJ2-3, with 9 bases identical to TRBD2. J gave up 1 base and V 0 bases, and 3 bases lay outside the gene matches. The CDR3 runs 16 residues. From germline, CDR1 is SGHKS and CDR2 YYEKEE (reference sequence). CDR3 nucleotide sequence: TGTGCCAGCAGCTTGGTTCCTAGCGGGGGCACAGATACGCAGTATTTT. Translating gives CASSLVPSGGTDTQYF.

There are many counts of this clonotype. V usage is TRBV20-1 and J usage is TRBJ1-5; maybe TRBD1 (6 bases). The length of the CDR3 is 14 residues. V lost 3 bases, J lost 1 base, and 10 bases lay in between. Germline values: CDR1 DFQATT, CDR2 SNEGSKA (reference sequence). CDR3 nucleotides: TGCAGTGCTAGCCGGGGGCGAAGCAATCAGCCCCAGCATTTT. Translating it yields CSASRGRSNQPQHF.

This clonotype was observed many times. This chain joins TRBV5-1 and TRBJ1-5, with D uncertain. The CDR3 length is 13 residues. Looked up from germline, CDR1 is SGHRS and CDR2 is YFSETQ. The ends were cut back, 3 bases at V and 2 bases at J, with 6 bases in the middle. CDR3 bases: TGCGCCAGCAGCTCCGACCGCAATCAGCCCCAGCATTTT. Translation gives CASSSDRNQPQHF.

This clonotype occurred a few times. V gene TRBV6-2 or TRBV6-3 combines with J gene TRBJ2-7; tentatively, D is TRBD2 (7 bases). Germline V gene lookup returns CDR1 MNHEY and CDR2 SVGEGT. With 7 bases removed from V and 5 bases from J, the gap between germline ends came to 24 bases. The CDR3 is 16 amino acids. CDR3 amino acids: CASKGNLDAGADEQYF. CDR3 coding DNA: TGTGCCAGCAAGGGAAACCTAGATGCGGGGGCTGACGAGCAGTACTTC.

This clonotype was found many times. The genes are TRBV20-1 and TRBJ1-5; D unresolved. Germline CDR1 and CDR2: DFQATT and SNEGSKA (reference sequence). This CDR3 region has 15 residues. V was pared by 0 bases and J by 12 bases, with 21 bases between. CDR3 bases: TGCAGTGCTAGAGATCTAGGGAAGACCTTGACACTCCAGCATTTT. This translates into CSARDLGKTLTLQHF.

This clonotype has a count of ten or more. This chain joins TRBV6-2 or TRBV6-3 and TRBJ2-3; either TRBD1 or TRBD2 may supply D (5 bases each). Germline loops: CDR1 MNHEY, CDR2 SVGEGT. V lost 5 bases and J 6 bases, leaving 18 bases between the germline ends. The CDR3 extends over 15 amino acids. The CDR3 DNA is TGTGCCAGCAGTCTACCGGGACCCAGCATGGATACGCAGTATTTT. It codes for CASSLPGPSMDTQYF.

The sample holds a few counts of this clonotype. The chain carries TRBV13 and TRBJ2-7, with a possible D match to TRBD1 (5 bases). Trimming cost V 5 bases and J 3 bases, with 17 bases left between them. CDR1 and CDR2 from the germline V gene are PRHDT and FYEKMQ (reference sequence). This CDR3 comprises 15 residues. Here the CDR3 DNA reads TGTGCCAGCAGCAGAATATCCAGGGCCGACTACGAGCAGTACTTC. Its translation: CASSRISRADYEQYF.

This clonotype appeared many times. The J gene is TRBJ2-3, the V gene TRBV24-1; 8 nucleotides match TRBD1. The germline gives CDR1 KGHDR, CDR2 SFDVKD. J was trimmed by 1 base and V by 3 bases; bases with no gene match: 5. This CDR3 comprises 16 residues. CDR3 region: CATSDPQGAGTDTQYF. DNA for the CDR3: TGTGCCACCAGTGATCCGCAGGGGGCCGGCACAGATACGCAGTATTTT.

This clonotype occurred many times. This sequence joins TRBV27 and TRBJ1-1; D is undetermined. The V gene's germline CDR1 is MNHEY and CDR2 SMNVEV (reference sequence). With 5 bases removed from V and 0 bases from J, the gap between germline ends came to 7 bases. This CDR3 is 13 amino acids long. CDR3: CASSPYLNTEAFF. In DNA, the CDR3 is TGTGCCAGCAGTCCCTACTTGAACACTGAAGCTTTCTTT.

This clonotype was observed many times. The chain has TRBV11-2 and TRBJ2-5, with 8 nucleotides matching TRBD2. CDR1 and CDR2 (germline): SGHAT, FQNNGV. V shed 4 bases, J shed 5 bases, and the junction held 12 bases outside the gene matches. This CDR3 is 16 amino acids long. CDR3 sequence reads: CASSSWTSYNRETQYF. CDR3 nucleotide sequence: TGTGCCAGCAGCTCTTGGACTAGCTATAATAGGGAGACCCAGTACTTC.

The rearrangement joins TRBV7-6 to TRBJ2-3, with 8 bases matching TRBD2. The CDR3 covers 12 residues. Germline V lookup: CDR1 SGHVS, CDR2 FNYEAQ. V dropped 4 bases and J dropped 11; count of bases not matched to a gene: 5. For the CDR3, the DNA is TGTGCCAGCAGCTCCTCCGGGGGGGGGCAGTATTTT. Protein sequence: CASSSSGGGQYF.

This clonotype was found a few times. J is TRBJ1-1 and V is TRBV11-2; TRBD1 aligns across 9 bases. Germline CDR1 is SGHAT and CDR2 is FQNNGV. This CDR3 region has 15 residues. J lost 3 bases, V lost 6 bases, and 8 bases had no gene match. This CDR3 is CASREMGQGHTEAFF. CDR3 coding DNA: TGTGCCAGCAGGGAGATGGGACAGGGACACACTGAAGCTTTCTTT.

This clonotype was found a few times. The chain carries TRBV29-1 and TRBJ2-3, with TRBD1 identical over 7 bases. Germline values: CDR1 SQVTM, CDR2 ANQGSEA. V was pared by 4 bases and J by 4 bases, with 2 bases of the junction left unmatched. This CDR3 is built from 12 residues. This CDR3 reads CSVVTGADTQYF. The DNA of the CDR3 is TGCAGCGTTGTTACAGGGGCAGATACGCAGTATTTT.